This T cell receptor beta chain was profiled in a study of shared clonotypes between healthy human individuals. Study results and limitations: Clonotype sharing levels among donors were expected to vary with sequencing depth. Shared clonotypes: 4.5% to 6% naive CD4, about 4% naive CD8, around 2.2% memory CD4, approximately 0.41% memory CD8.

Deep was the level used in running the assay. TCRdb's copy holds only in-frame clones and misses some; the assay was immunoSEQ multiplex PCR. Of millions of clones in the sample, about 95% were seen once. A remark on this clone: Antigen specificity is unknown.

Germline V gives CDR1 SGHTA, CDR2 FQGTGA. The CDR3 consists of 15 residues. Input material: naive CD4+ T cells sorted from blood. Regarding subset: CD45RA+ positively selected. V is TRBV7-3 and J is TRBJ2-7, with D tentatively TRBD2 (6 bases). The sequence derives from a man aged 18 to 29 in good health. For the CDR3, the DNA is TGTGCGTTCGAATTCTGCGGGGTTAGCTCCTACGAGCAGTACTTC. Its protein product is CAFEFCGVSSYEQYF.